One and the same sample provided the 5 T cell receptor beta chains below, sequenced in a study of post-analysis software for immune sequencing data. Findings of the study overall: Patients used a few TRBV segments, including TRBV5-6, TRBV5-1 and TRBV20-1, more often than controls.

TCR beta cDNA libraries had unique molecular identifiers. One entry per CDR3 protein, called by TCRdb with MiXCR from the PCR reads. The table has approximately 730,000 distinct CDR3 sequences, about 32% seen once. For these receptors, no antigen is known. Sample: blood. Receptors were obtained from a girl aged 5-17 years with multiple sclerosis.

Comments on this clonotype: This may arise from a read error, as a much more abundant clone is one base away. The chain recombines TRBV4-1 with TRBJ2-5, with no clear D. CDR3 size: 13 residues. V shed 0 bases and J shed 2 bases, with 4 bases lying between them. Germline CDR1 is MGHRA and CDR2 is YSYEKL. CDR3 bases: TGCGCCAGCAGCCAAGAGAGGCAAGAGACCCAGTACTTC. Residues: CASSQERQETQYF.

The genes are TRBV4-3 and TRBJ2-4; D not resolved. The CDR3 has 16 residues. Trimming took 1 base from V and 3 from J, leaving 13 bases between them. Germline CDR1 is LGHNA and CDR2 is YSLEER. Here the CDR3 DNA reads TGCGCCAGCAGCCAAGCACCGAGGTCATACAAAAACATTCAGTACTTC. It encodes CASSQAPRSYKNIQYF.

The sample holds a few counts of this clonotype. The chain couples TRBV6-5 to TRBJ2-1; D perhaps matches TRBD2 (6 bases). This CDR3 spans 15 amino acids. Germline-derived CDR1 and CDR2 are MNHEY and SVGAGI. The V end was cut by 0 bases, the J end by 6 bases, with 12 bases between. The CDR3 DNA follows: TGTGCCAGCAGTTACTCCGGGACTCTCCCCAATGAGCAGTTCTTC. This encodes CASSYSGTLPNEQFF.

The chain carries TRBV2 and TRBJ1-1; possible D gene TRBD1, 5 bases. The length of the CDR3 is 15 residues. V lost 6 bases, J lost 4 bases, and 18 bases lay in between. Looked up from germline, CDR1 is SNHLY and CDR2 is FYNNEI. The CDR3 protein is CASSEGFFLGTEAFF. The CDR3 DNA reads TGTGCCAGCAGCGAGGGGTTTTTCTTGGGCACTGAAGCTTTCTTT.

This clonotype was detected many times. The V gene is TRBV4-3, the J gene TRBJ2-7, with D perhaps matching TRBD1 (7 bases). The CDR3 runs 14 residues. CDR1 is LGHNA and CDR2 is YSLEER in the germline V gene. Trimming removed 3 bases from V and 2 bases from J, with 11 bases in between. CDR3 DNA sequence: TGCGCCAGCAGCCATTCCAGGGGGGCCTACGAGCAGTACTTC. This sequence encodes CASSHSRGAYEQYF.